Following are 22 T cell receptor beta chains from one sample sequenced in a study of monozygotic twins with cystic fibrosis. Produced via immunoSEQ multiplex PCR; TCRdb's table is partial and in-frame only. In the table there are more than 12,000 clones, roughly 85% of which are singletons. The specimen sequenced was blood. Receptor source: a boy younger than 18 with cystic fibrosis.

The chain recombines TRBV20-1 with TRBJ1-5; TRBD1 might be the D (5 bases). The CDR3 has 11 residues. The germline V gene has CDR1 DFQATT and CDR2 SNEGSKA (reference sequence). V gave up 7 bases and J gave up 3 bases, with 7 bases separating them. This chain's CDR3 is CSVQDNQPQHF. The DNA of the CDR3 is TGCAGTGTACAGGACAATCAGCCCCAGCATTTT.

This clone was detected once. V and J are TRBV4-1 and TRBJ2-5; 7 bases are shared with TRBD1. The CDR3 length is 15 residues. J was trimmed by 1 base and V by 4 bases; bases with no gene match: 6. Germline V gives CDR1 MGHRA, CDR2 YSYEKL. In DNA, the CDR3 is TGCGCCAGCAGCCCGAGAGGACAGGTCCAAGAGACCCAGTACTTC. Translating it yields CASSPRGQVQETQYF.

The rearrangement links TRBV9 to TRBJ2-2, with D possibly matching TRBD1 (6 bases). V dropped 0 bases and J dropped 1 base, with 16 bases sitting between them. Per the germline V gene, CDR1 is SGDLS and CDR2 is YYNGEE. This CDR3 has 18 residues. The CDR3 sequence is CASSVAGSGTRNTGELFF. The CDR3 nucleotides read TGTGCCAGCAGCGTAGCTGGCTCCGGGACACGGAACACCGGGGAGCTGTTTTTT.

The CDR3 DNA sequence: TGTGCCAGTAGGCGGACAGGGAGAACGAATACGCAGTATTTT. Its translation is CASRRTGRTNTQYF. The chain combines TRBV19 with TRBJ2-3; 8 bases fit TRBD1. V trimming: 6 bases; J trimming: 7 bases; junction bases outside the gene matches: 9. This CDR3 is built from 14 residues. From germline, CDR1 is LNHDA and CDR2 SQIVND (reference sequence).

This chain connects TRBV7-8 to TRBJ2-7; maybe TRBD2 (5 bases). Germline CDR1 is SGHVS and CDR2 is FQNEAQ. The ends were cut back, 1 base at V and 9 bases at J, with 22 bases in the middle. This CDR3 has 16 residues. CDR3 sequence reads: CASSLVSGLLPTGQYF. CDR3 coding DNA: TGTGCCAGCAGCTTAGTTTCAGGACTCCTTCCAACCGGGCAGTACTTC.

The V and J genes are TRBV12-5 and TRBJ1-1, with TRBD1 as a possible D gene (5 bases). The CDR3 contains 15 residues. The V gene's germline CDR1 is LGHNT and CDR2 FRNRAP. The V gene lost 3 bases and the J gene lost 10 bases, with 21 bases spanning the gap. The chain's CDR3 is CASGFADAGGRRAFF. Here the CDR3 DNA reads TGTGCTAGTGGTTTCGCTGACGCTGGGGGGAGAAGAGCTTTCTTT.

The chain is built from TRBV4-2 and TRBJ1-1; unclear D gene. V lost 1 base and J lost 5, with 14 bases in between. CDR3 length equals 15 residues. CDR1 is LGHNA and CDR2 is YNFKEQ in the germline V gene. This CDR3 is CASSQGIGLRTEAFF. The CDR3 DNA reads as TGTGCCAGCAGCCAAGGCATAGGGCTGAGGACTGAAGCTTTCTTT.

This chain's CDR3 is CASRDRQAGNEKLFF. CDR3 nucleotide sequence: TGTGCCAGCAGGGATAGACAGGCGGGCAATGAAAAACTGTTTTTT. The chain links TRBV6-1 to TRBJ1-4; weak D call: TRBD1 (6 bases). The CDR3 runs 15 residues. Trimming stripped 6 bases from V and 5 bases from J, with 16 bases between. Per germline, CDR1 MNHNS and CDR2 SASEGT.

This clone was picked up one time. V gene TRBV11-2 combines with J gene TRBJ1-2, with TRBD1 matching 8 bases. This CDR3 region has 13 residues. Germline trimming cut 5 bases from V and 7 bases from J; bases unmatched to any gene: 6. Looked up from germline, CDR1 is SGHAT and CDR2 is FQNNGV. The CDR3 DNA sequence: TGTGCCAGCAGCGTCGACAGGGGCCGTGGCTACACCTTC. This sequence encodes CASSVDRGRGYTF.

CDR3 region: CASSQIRNEQFF. The CDR3 DNA reads TGTGCCAGCAGCCAGATCAGGAATGAGCAGTTCTTC. V gene TRBV4-2 combines with J gene TRBJ2-1; D remains ambiguous. Germline V gene lookup returns CDR1 LGHNA and CDR2 YNFKEQ. CDR3 length: 12 amino acids. The V and J ends lost 3 bases and 7 bases respectively, with 7 bases between them.

V is TRBV6-1 and J is TRBJ2-7; D is ambiguous. The CDR3 is made up of 11 amino acids. Germline CDR1 is MNHNS and CDR2 is SASEGT. The germline V and J ends were trimmed by 8 bases and 5 bases, with 10 bases remaining between them. CDR3 residues: CASRIGHEQYF. As DNA, the CDR3 is TGTGCCAGCCGAATCGGTCACGAGCAGTACTTC.

A single count supports this clone. This chain connects TRBV7-8 to TRBJ1-1; tentatively, D is TRBD1 (5 bases). The V gene's germline CDR1 is SGHVS and CDR2 FQNEAQ. V was cut by 1 base and J by 5 bases, with 14 bases left in between. The CDR3 totals 15 residues. The CDR3 nucleotides are TGTGCCAGCAGCTTAGGTGAGGGACTTTGGACTGAAGCTTTCTTT. This encodes CASSLGEGLWTEAFF.

V gene TRBV5-1 combines with J gene TRBJ2-7; TRBD1 matches at 10 bases. V lost 0 bases to trimming and J lost 1 base; unmatched junction nucleotides: 7. From germline, CDR1 is SGHRS and CDR2 YFSETQ. The length of the CDR3 is 17 residues. CDR3 DNA: TGCGCCAGCAGCTTGGCGGAACCGGGACAGGGGTCCTACGAGCAGTACTTC. Translating it yields CASSLAEPGQGSYEQYF.

The rearrangement links TRBV2 to TRBJ1-6; a possible D gene is TRBD1 (5 bases). The CDR3 loop spans 16 amino acids. CDR1 and CDR2 (germline): SNHLY, FYNNEI. V lost 0 bases to trimming and J lost 2 bases, with 8 bases between them. The CDR3 protein is CASSEAVGAYNSPLHF. CDR3 in DNA: TGTGCCAGCAGTGAAGCGGTGGGGGCCTATAATTCACCCCTCCACTTT. The whole variable domain, filled in from reference TRBV2 and TRBJ1-6, reads EPEVTQTPSHQVTQMGQEVILRCVPISNHLYFYWYRQILGQKVEFLVSFYNNEISEKSEIFDDQFSVERPDGSNFTLKIRSTKLEDSAMYFCASSEAVGAYNSPLHFGNGTRLTVT.

The genes are TRBV4-1 and TRBJ1-2; possible D gene TRBD1, 5 bases. This CDR3 region has 13 residues. The V and J ends lost 5 bases and 4 bases respectively, with 11 bases between them. CDR1 MGHRA and CDR2 YSYEKL come from the germline V gene. CDR3 in DNA: TGCGCCAGCAGCTCCCTGGGACTCTATGGCTACACCTTC. It encodes CASSSLGLYGYTF.

V gene TRBV11-3 combines with J gene TRBJ2-2; TRBD2 might be the D (6 bases). The CDR3 has 14 amino acids. Trimming removed 4 bases from V and 4 bases from J, with 10 bases in between. Germline loops: CDR1 SGHNT, CDR2 YENEEA. CDR3 region: CASSSTSLTGELFF. The CDR3, as DNA: TGTGCCAGCAGCTCCACTAGCCTCACCGGGGAGCTGTTTTTT.

This clone was found a few times. V usage is TRBV30 and J usage is TRBJ2-1; tentatively, D is TRBD1 (5 bases). CDR1 is GTSNPN, CDR2 SVGIG, per germline (reference sequence). CDR3 length: 14 residues. V shed 3 bases and J shed 8 bases, with 17 bases lying between them. CDR3 sequence: CAWSAGQYTDEQFF. CDR3 coding DNA: TGTGCCTGGAGCGCAGGGCAATACACGGATGAGCAGTTCTTC.

The rearrangement joins TRBV30 to TRBJ1-2, with 7 bases fitting TRBD1. V gave up 0 bases and J gave up 5 bases; unmatched junction bases: 6. Germline assignment: CDR1 GTSNPN and CDR2 SVGIG (reference sequence). CDR3 length equals 14 residues. The CDR3 region is CAWSVLPGGYGYTF. The CDR3 DNA follows: TGTGCCTGGAGTGTACTGCCAGGGGGGTATGGCTACACCTTC.

V gene TRBV5-6 combines with J gene TRBJ2-3; tentative D call: TRBD2 (6 bases). This CDR3 has 14 residues. Germline V CDR1 and CDR2: SGHDT, YYEEEE. Trimming took 0 bases from V and 1 from J, leaving 6 bases between them. The CDR3 DNA follows: TGTGCCAGCAGCTTGGCGGGGGGCACAGATACGCAGTATTTT. Its translation is CASSLAGGTDTQYF.

The chain couples TRBV10-3 to TRBJ1-3, with a possible D match to TRBD1 (6 bases). This CDR3 is built from 13 residues. The V end was cut by 11 bases, the J end by 7 bases, with 18 bases between. CDR1 is ENHRY, CDR2 SYGVKD, per germline. CDR3 DNA: TGTGCCGCGCAAGAAACAGGGTCTAACACCATATATTTT. It specifies CAAQETGSNTIYF.

This clone was counted a single time. The chain combines TRBV6-5 with TRBJ2-7; 8 bases map to TRBD2. The CDR3 length is 16 residues. The germline V gene encodes CDR1 MNHEY and CDR2 SVGAGI. The V and J ends lost 0 bases and 2 bases, in that order; junction bases with no gene match: 6. The CDR3 coding sequence is TGTGCCAGCAGTTACTCGAGCGGGGGAGGGCCCTACGAGCAGTACTTC. The encoded protein is CASSYSSGGGPYEQYF.

The V gene is TRBV7-9, the J gene TRBJ2-5, with TRBD2 as a possible D gene (5 bases). The CDR3 has 14 amino acids. Germline lookup yields CDR1 SEHNR and CDR2 FQNEAQ (reference sequence). Trimming left V 5 bases short and J 5 bases short, with 15 bases between. The CDR3 region has the DNA TGTGCCAGCAGCCCCCTACTAGTATTGGAGACCCAGTACTTC. It translates to CASSPLLVLETQYF.